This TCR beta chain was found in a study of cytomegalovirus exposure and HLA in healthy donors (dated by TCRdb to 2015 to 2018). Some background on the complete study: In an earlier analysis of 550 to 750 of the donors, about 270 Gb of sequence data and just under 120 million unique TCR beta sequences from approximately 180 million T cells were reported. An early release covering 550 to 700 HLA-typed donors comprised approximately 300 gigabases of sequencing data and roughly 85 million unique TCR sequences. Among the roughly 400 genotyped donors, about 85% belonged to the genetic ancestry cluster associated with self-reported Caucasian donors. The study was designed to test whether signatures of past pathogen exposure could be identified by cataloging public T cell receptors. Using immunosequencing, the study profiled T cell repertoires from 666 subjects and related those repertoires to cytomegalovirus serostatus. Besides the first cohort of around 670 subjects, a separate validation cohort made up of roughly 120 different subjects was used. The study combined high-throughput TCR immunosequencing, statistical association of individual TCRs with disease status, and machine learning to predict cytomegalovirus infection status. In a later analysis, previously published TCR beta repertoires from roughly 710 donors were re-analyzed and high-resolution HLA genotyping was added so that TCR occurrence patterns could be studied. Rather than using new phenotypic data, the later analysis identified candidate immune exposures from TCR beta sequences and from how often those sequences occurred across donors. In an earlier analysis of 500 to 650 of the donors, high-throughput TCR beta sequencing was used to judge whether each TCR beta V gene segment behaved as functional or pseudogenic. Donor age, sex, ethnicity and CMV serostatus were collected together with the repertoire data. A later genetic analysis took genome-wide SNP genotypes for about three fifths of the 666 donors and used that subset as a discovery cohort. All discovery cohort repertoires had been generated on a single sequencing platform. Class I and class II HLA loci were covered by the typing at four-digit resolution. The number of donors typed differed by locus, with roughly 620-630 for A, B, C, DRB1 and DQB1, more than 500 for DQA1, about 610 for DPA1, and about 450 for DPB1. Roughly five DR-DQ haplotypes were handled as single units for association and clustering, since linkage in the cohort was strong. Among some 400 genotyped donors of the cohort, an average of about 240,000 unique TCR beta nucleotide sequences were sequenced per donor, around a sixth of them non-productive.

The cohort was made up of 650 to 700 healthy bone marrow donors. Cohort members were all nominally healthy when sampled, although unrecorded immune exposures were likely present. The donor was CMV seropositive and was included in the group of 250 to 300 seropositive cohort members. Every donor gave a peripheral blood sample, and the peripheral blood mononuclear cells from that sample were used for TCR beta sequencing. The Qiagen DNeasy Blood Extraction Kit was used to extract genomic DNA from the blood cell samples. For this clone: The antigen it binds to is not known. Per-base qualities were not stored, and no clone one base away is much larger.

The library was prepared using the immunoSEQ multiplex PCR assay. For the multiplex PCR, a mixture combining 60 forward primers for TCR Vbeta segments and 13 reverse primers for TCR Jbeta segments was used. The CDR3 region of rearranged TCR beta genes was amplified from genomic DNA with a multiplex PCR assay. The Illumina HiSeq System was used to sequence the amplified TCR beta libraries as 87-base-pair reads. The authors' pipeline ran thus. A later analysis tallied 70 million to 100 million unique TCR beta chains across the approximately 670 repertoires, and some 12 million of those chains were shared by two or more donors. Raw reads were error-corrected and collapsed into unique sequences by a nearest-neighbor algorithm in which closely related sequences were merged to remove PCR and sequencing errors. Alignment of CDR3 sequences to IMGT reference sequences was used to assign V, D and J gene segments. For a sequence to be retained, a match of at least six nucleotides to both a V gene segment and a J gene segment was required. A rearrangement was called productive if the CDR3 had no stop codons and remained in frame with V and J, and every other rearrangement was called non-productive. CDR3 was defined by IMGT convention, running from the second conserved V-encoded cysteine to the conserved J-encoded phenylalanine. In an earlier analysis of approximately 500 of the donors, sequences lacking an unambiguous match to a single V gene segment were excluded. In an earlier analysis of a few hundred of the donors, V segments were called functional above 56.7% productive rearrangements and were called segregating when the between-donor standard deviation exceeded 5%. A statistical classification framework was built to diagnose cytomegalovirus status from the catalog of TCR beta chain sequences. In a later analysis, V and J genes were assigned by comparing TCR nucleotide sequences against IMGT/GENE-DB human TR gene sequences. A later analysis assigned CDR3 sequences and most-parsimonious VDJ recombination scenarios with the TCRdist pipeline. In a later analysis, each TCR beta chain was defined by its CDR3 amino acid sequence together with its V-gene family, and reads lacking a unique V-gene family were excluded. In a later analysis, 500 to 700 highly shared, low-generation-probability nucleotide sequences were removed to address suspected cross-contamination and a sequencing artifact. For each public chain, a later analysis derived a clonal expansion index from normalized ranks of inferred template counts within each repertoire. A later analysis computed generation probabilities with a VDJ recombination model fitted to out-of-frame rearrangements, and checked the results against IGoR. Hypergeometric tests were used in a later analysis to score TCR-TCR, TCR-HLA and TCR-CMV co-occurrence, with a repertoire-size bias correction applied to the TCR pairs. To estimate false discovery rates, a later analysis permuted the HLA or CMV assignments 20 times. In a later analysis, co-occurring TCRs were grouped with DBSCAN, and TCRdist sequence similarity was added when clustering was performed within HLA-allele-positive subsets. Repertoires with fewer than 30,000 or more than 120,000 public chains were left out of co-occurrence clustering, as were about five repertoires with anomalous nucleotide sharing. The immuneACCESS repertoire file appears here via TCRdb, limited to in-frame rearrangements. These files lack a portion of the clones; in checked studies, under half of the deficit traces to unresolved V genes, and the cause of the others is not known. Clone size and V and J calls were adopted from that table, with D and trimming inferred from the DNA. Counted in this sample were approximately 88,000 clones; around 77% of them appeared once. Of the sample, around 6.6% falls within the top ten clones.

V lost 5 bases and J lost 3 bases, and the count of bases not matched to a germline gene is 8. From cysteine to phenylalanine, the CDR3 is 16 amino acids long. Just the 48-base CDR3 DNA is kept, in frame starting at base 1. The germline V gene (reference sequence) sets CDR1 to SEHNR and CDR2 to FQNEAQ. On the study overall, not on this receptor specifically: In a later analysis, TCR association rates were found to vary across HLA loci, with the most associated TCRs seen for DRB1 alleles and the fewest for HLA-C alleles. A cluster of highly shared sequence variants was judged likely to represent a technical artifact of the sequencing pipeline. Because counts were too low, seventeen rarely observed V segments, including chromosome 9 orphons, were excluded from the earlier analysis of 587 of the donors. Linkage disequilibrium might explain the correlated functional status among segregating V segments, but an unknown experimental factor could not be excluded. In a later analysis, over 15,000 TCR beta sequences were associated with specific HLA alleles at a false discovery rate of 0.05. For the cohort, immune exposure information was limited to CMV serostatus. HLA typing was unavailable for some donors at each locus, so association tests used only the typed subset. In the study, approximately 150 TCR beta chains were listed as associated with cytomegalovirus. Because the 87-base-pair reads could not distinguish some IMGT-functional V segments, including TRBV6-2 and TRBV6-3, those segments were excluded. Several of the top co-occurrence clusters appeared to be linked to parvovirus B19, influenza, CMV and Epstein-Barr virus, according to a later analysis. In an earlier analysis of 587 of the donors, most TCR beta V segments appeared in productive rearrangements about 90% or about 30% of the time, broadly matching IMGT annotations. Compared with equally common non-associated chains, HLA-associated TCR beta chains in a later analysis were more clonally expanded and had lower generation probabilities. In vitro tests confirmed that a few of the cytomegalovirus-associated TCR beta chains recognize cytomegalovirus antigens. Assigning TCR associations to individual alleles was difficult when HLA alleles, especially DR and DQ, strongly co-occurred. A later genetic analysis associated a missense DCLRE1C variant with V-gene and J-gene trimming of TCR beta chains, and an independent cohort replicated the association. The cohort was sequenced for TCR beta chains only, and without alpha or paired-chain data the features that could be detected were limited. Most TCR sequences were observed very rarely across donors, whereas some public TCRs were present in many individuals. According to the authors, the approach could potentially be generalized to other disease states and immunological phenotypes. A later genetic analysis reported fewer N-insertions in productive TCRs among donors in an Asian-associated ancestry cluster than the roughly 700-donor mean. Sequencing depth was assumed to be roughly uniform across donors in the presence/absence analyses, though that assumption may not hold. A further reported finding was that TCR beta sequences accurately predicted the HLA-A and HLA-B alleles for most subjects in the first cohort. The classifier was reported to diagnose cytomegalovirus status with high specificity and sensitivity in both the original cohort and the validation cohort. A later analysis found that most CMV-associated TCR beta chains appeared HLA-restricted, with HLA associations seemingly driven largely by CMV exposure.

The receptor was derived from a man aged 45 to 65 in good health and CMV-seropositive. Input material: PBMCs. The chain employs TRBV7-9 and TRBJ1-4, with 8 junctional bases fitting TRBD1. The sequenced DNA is TGTGCCAGCAGCAGGAGTCAGGGGGCAGCTAATGAAAAACTGTTTTTT. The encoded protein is CASSRSQGAANEKLFF.